Listed below are T cell receptor beta chains from one sample, sequenced in a study of radiotherapy plus CTLA-4 blockade in lung cancer. Repertoires were generated with immunoSEQ multiplex PCR, while TCRdb's copy carries only in-frame clones and drops some. Among over 100,000 clones listed, 81% were seen once. Here the sequenced sample was peripheral blood, taken from a patient treated with radiotherapy plus ipilimumab. The receptors were sampled from a human donor with non-small cell lung cancer that progressed on radiotherapy plus ipilimumab. Some clones in this sample may be carry-over from other donors' samples. Both conserved end residues are part of each CDR3. D genes are given only for firm matches. Where a row states a size, it is once, few, many or the class of an expanded clone; other rows omit it.

TRBV18	NA	NA	TRBJ2-2	TGTGCCAGCTCACCAGACTGGGAGCTGTTTTTT	CASSPDWELFF
TRBV18	NA	NA	TRBJ1-3	TGTGCCAGCTCACCACAGGGACTGCGATCCCCACTCTTTGGAAACACCATATATTTT	CASSPQGLRSPLFGNTIYF
TRBV4-3	TRBD1	once	TRBJ1-1	TGCGCCAGCAGCCAAGACAGGGGGCGAGGGACTGAAGCTTTCTTT	CASSQDRGRGTEAFF
TRBV6-1	TRBD1	NA	TRBJ2-7	TGTGCCAGCCAGGACAGGACGGGTGAGCAGTACTTC	CASQDRTGEQYF
TRBV21-1	NA	NA	TRBJ1-5	TGTGCCAGCAGCCCTTGGGAGTCCAGCAATCAGCCCCAGCATTTT	CASSPWESSNQPQHF
TRBV5-1	NA	NA	TRBJ2-1	TGCGCCAGCAGCTTGGGGGGCGGCTCCTACAATGAGCAGTTCTTC	CASSLGGGSYNEQFF
TRBV4-3	NA	NA	TRBJ2-2	TGCGCCAGCAGCCGGCAGTACACCGGGGAGCTGTTTTTT	CASSRQYTGELFF
TRBV10-3	NA	NA	TRBJ1-2	TGTGCCATCAGTGAGCGGGGTTACGGCTACACCTTC	CAISERGYGYTF
TRBV7-9	NA	NA	TRBJ2-5	TGTGCCAGCAGCTTAGCAGGGGCGGAGACCCAGTACTTC	CASSLAGAETQYF
TRBV5-6	NA	NA	TRBJ2-7	TGTGCCAGCAGCGGCGCAGGGGGACTAGACGAGCAGTACTTC	CASSGAGGLDEQYF
TRBV4-3	TRBD2	NA	TRBJ2-1	TGCGCCAGCAGCCAAGAAATGCGGGGGGTTTACAATGAGCAGTTCTTC	CASSQEMRGVYNEQFF
TRBV11-2	TRBD2	NA	TRBJ2-1	TGTGCCAGCAGCTGGGGGAGGGGACTGCCTTACAATGAGCAGTTCTTC	CASSWGRGLPYNEQFF
TRBV19	NA	NA	TRBJ1-4	TGTGCCAGTAGTATTAAAAGGGGGGTTATTGAAAAACTGTTTTTT	CASSIKRGVIEKLFF
TRBV7-2	NA	NA	TRBJ1-2	TGTGCCAGCAGCTTAGAGGCAGGAGTCTATGGCTACACCTTC	CASSLEAGVYGYTF
TRBV7-9	TRBD1	NA	TRBJ2-7	TGTGCCAGCAGCTTAGGAGGGACAGGGGCCTACGAGCAGTACTTC	CASSLGGTGAYEQYF
TRBV7-3	TRBD1	NA	TRBJ2-7	TGCGCCAGCAGCCGAGACAGGGTCTACGAGCAGTACTTC	CASSRDRVYEQYF
TRBV7-6	TRBD1	NA	TRBJ2-7	TGTGCCAGCAGCCACTCTTGGCAGGGGGCGTCCGAGCAGTACTTC	CASSHSWQGASEQYF
TRBV9	NA	NA	TRBJ1-1	TGTGCCAGCAGCGTAGGGCCCAGAGTCGAGAACACTGAAGCTTTCTTT	CASSVGPRVENTEAFF
TRBV2	NA	NA	TRBJ1-1	TGTGCCAGCAGGAGAGAAGGGCTTCCTGAAGCTTTCTTT	CASRREGLPEAFF
TRBV5-1	TRBD1	NA	TRBJ2-1	TGCGCCAGCAGCTACGACAGGGGGTCTCAGTTCTTC	CASSYDRGSQFF
TRBV28	NA	few	TRBJ1-2	TGTGCCAGCTCAGATTACACAGATAACTATGATGGCTACACCTTC	CASSDYTDNYDGYTF